A single sample gave rise to the 12 T cell receptor beta chains below, sequenced in a study of T cell responses to AZD1222 COVID-19 vaccine. The table came from immunoSEQ multiplex PCR; TCRdb's copy has only in-frame clones and leaves some out. The sample includes 83,000 or so clones, approximately 91% of them seen just once. The specimen comprised peripheral blood, sampled 28 days after the second AZD1222 dose. Every receptor here comes from an adult who received the AZD1222 COVID-19 vaccine.

This chain joins TRBV5-1 and TRBJ1-3; D gene ambiguous. Germline-derived CDR1 and CDR2 are SGHRS and YFSETQ. The germline V and J ends were trimmed by 2 bases and 0 bases, with 12 bases remaining between them. This CDR3 has 16 amino acids. CDR3 protein: CASSLQSRSSGNTIYF. The CDR3 bases are TGCGCCAGCAGCTTACAGAGTCGAAGCTCTGGAAACACCATATATTTT.

The V call is TRBV19, the J call TRBJ2-6, with D uncertain. V was shortened by 6 bases and J by 0 bases, with 3 bases between the two germline ends. This CDR3 is built from 13 residues. Germline V lookup: CDR1 LNHDA, CDR2 SQIVND (reference sequence). CDR3 in DNA: TGTGCCAGTAGCCTCTCTGGGGCCAACGTCCTGACTTTC. It yields the protein CASSLSGANVLTF.

The genes are TRBV12-3 or TRBV12-4 and TRBJ2-1; D unclear. The CDR3 spans 13 residues. Trimming took off 0 bases at V and 7 bases at J, with 7 bases between the two ends. CDR3 amino acids: CASSLAGWNEQFF. CDR3 nucleotides: TGTGCCAGCAGTTTAGCGGGATGGAATGAGCAGTTCTTC.

The J gene is TRBJ2-1, the V gene TRBV19; D is unresolved. Germline CDR1 and CDR2: LNHDA and SQIVND (reference sequence). V was pared by 3 bases and J by 8 bases, with 5 bases between. The CDR3 consists of 11 residues. The CDR3 coding sequence is TGTGCCAGTAGTATTGGGGATGAGCAGTTCTTC. This gives the protein CASSIGDEQFF.

The chain combines TRBV6-8 with TRBJ1-2, with TRBD1 as a possible D gene (6 bases). V was trimmed by 3 bases and J by 5 bases, leaving 19 bases between them. Germline CDR1 reads MNHGY; CDR2 reads SAAAGT. CDR3 length: 16 residues. The CDR3 DNA sequence: TGTGCCAGCAGTTATTTTCAAGTGGACAGTAGATATGGCTACACCTTC. Translating gives CASSYFQVDSRYGYTF.

The V and J genes are TRBV4-3 and TRBJ2-7; D remains unclear. CDR1 is LGHNA and CDR2 is YSLEER in the germline V gene. The V end was cut by 4 bases, the J end by 1 base, with 11 bases between. The CDR3 consists of 14 residues. CDR3 DNA: TGCGCCAGCAGCCTGGAAGGATTTTCCTACGAGCAGTACTTC. Translating gives CASSLEGFSYEQYF.

The chain links TRBV30 to TRBJ2-6; D ambiguous. CDR1 GTSNPN and CDR2 SVGIG come from the germline V gene (reference sequence). The CDR3 is made up of 15 amino acids. The germline V and J ends were trimmed by 6 bases and 0 bases, with 12 bases remaining between them. CDR3 nucleotides: TGTGCCTGCCTGACTCAAATCTCTGGGGCCAACGTCCTGACTTTC. Translating it yields CACLTQISGANVLTF. The full variable domain, rest sourced from reference TRBV30 and TRBJ2-6, is SQTIHQWPATLVQPVGSPLSLECTVEGTSNPNLYWYRQAAGRGLQLLFYSVGIGQISSEVPQNLSASRPQDRQFILSSKKLLLSDSGFYLCACLTQISGANVLTFGAGSRLTVL.

The rearrangement uses TRBV29-1 and TRBJ2-5, with D possibly called TRBD1 or TRBD2 (5 bases each). Germline V gene lookup returns CDR1 SQVTM and CDR2 ANQGSEA. CDR3 size: 11 residues. V gave up 4 bases and J gave up 6 bases, with 9 bases separating them. The CDR3 sequence: CSVVPGQTQYF. As DNA, the CDR3 is TGCAGCGTTGTACCGGGACAGACCCAGTACTTC.

The chain recombines TRBV3-1 (or the pseudogene TRBV3-2) with TRBJ1-1; 8 nucleotides agree with TRBD1. From germline, CDR1 is LGHDT and CDR2 YNNKEL (reference sequence). The CDR3 has 14 residues. The trim removed 4 bases at V and 8 bases at J, leaving 9 bases unmatched. This CDR3 is CASSRRTGREEAFF. The CDR3 DNA reads TGTGCCAGCAGCCGCCGGACAGGGCGGGAAGAAGCTTTCTTT.

The chain uses TRBV5-4 and TRBJ1-2; TRBD1 matches at 7 bases. CDR3 length: 15 residues. Germline V gene data show CDR1 as SGHNT and CDR2 as YYREEE (reference sequence). With 3 bases clipped from V and 8 bases from J, the junction kept 13 bases outside the gene matches. The CDR3 DNA follows: TGTGCCAGCAGCTCGGGACAGCTAATGATTCGGGGCTACACCTTC. Its translation is CASSSGQLMIRGYTF.

The V call is TRBV27, the J call TRBJ1-5, with D maybe TRBD1 (5 bases). V dropped 6 bases and J dropped 0 bases, with 9 bases sitting between them. The length of the CDR3 is 14 residues. Germline CDR1 MNHEY, CDR2 SMNVEV (reference sequence). The CDR3 reads CASRAGFSNQPQHF. CDR3 bases: TGTGCCAGCAGGGCAGGGTTTAGCAATCAGCCCCAGCATTTT.

The V call is TRBV29-1, the J call TRBJ1-2; tentatively, D is TRBD1 (6 bases). V was trimmed by 3 bases and J by 8 bases, leaving 13 bases between them. The germline V gene encodes CDR1 SQVTM and CDR2 ANQGSEA. The CDR3 length is 12 residues. CDR3 residues: CSVDYGGEGYTF. Here the CDR3 DNA reads TGCAGCGTTGACTACGGGGGCGAAGGCTACACCTTC.